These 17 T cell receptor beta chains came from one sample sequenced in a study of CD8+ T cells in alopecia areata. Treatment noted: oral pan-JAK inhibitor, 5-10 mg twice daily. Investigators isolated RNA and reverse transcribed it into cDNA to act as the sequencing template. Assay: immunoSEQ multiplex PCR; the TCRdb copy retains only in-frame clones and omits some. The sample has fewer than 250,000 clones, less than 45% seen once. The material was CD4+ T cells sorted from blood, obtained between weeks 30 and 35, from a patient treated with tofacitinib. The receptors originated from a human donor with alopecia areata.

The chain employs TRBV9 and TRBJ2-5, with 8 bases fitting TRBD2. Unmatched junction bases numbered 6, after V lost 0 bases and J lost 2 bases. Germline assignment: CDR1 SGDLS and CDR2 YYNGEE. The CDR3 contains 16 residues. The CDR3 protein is CASSVEAGVGQETQYF. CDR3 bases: TGTGCCAGCAGCGTAGAAGCGGGAGTGGGGCAAGAGACCCAGTACTTC.

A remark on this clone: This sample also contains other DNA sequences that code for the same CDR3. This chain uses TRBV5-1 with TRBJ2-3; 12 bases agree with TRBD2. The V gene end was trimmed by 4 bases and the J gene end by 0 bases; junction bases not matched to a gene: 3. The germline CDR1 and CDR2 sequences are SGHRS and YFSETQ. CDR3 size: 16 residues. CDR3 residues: CASSPGTSGSTDTQYF. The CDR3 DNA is TGCGCCAGCAGCCCTGGGACTAGCGGGAGCACAGATACGCAGTATTTT.

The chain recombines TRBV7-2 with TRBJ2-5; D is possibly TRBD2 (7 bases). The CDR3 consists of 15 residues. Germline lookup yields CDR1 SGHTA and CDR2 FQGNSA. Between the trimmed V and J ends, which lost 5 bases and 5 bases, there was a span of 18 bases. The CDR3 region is CASSLGLVRGETQYF. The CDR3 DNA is TGTGCCAGCAGCCTCGGACTAGTAAGGGGGGAGACCCAGTACTTC.

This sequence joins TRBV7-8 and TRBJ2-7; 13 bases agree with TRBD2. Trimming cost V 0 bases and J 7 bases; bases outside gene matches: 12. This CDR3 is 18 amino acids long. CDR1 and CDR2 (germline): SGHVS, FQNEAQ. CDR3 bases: TGTGCCAGCAGCTTAGCCCGTCGACTAGCGGGAGGCCTCGGTGAGCAGTACTTC. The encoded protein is CASSLARRLAGGLGEQYF.

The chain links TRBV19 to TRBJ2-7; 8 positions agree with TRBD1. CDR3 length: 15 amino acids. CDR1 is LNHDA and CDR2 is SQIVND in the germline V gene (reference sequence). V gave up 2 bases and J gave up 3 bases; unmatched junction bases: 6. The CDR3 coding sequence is TGTGCCAGTAGTATACCCGGGACAGGCTACTACGAGCAGTACTTC. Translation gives CASSIPGTGYYEQYF. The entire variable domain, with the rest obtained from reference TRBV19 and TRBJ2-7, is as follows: DGGITQSPKYLFRKEGQNVTLSCEQNLNHDAMYWYRQDPGQGLRLIYYSQIVNDFQKGDIAEGYSVSREKKESFPLTVTSAQKNPTAFYLCASSIPGTGYYEQYFGPGTRLTVT.

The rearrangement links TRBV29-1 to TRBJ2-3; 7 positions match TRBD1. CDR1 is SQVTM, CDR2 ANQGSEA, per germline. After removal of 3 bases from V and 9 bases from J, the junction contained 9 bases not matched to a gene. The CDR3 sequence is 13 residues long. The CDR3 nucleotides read TGCAGCGTTGAGACAGGGTTGAGGAGGACGCAGTATTTT. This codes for CSVETGLRRTQYF.

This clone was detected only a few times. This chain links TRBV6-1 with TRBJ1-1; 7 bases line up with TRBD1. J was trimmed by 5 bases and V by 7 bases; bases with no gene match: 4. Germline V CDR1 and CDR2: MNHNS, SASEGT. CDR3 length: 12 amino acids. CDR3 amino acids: CASTFRGTEAFF. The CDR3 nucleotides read TGTGCCAGCACCTTCAGGGGGACTGAAGCTTTCTTT.

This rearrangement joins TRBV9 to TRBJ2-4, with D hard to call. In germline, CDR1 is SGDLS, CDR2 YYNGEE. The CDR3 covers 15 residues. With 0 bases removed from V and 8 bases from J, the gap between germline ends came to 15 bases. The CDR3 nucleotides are TGTGCCAGCAGCGTAGATCGGGCAGGAGAGGACATTCAGTACTTC. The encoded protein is CASSVDRAGEDIQYF.

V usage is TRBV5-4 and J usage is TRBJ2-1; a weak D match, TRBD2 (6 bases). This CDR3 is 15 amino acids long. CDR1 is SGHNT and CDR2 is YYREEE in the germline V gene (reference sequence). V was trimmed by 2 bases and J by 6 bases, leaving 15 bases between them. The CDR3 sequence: CASSLGRGLRNEQFF. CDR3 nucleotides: TGTGCCAGCAGCTTAGGGCGGGGCTTACGCAATGAGCAGTTCTTC. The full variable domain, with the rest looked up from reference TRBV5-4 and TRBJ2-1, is ETGVTQSPTHLIKTRGQQVTLRCSSQSGHNTVSWYQQALGQGPQFIFQYYREEENGRGNFPPRFSGLQFPNYSSELNVNALELDDSALYLCASSLGRGLRNEQFFGPGTRLTVL.

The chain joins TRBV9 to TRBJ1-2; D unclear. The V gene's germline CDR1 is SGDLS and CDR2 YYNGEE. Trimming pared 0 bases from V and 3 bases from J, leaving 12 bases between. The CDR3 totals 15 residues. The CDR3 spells CASSVDGGSHYGYTF. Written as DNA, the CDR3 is TGTGCCAGCAGCGTAGATGGCGGTTCCCACTATGGCTACACCTTC.

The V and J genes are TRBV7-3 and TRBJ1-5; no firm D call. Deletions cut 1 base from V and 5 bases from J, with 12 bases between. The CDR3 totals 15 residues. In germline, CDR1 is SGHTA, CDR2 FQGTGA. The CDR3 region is CASSLKAAEDQPQHF. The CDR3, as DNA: TGTGCCAGCAGCTTAAAGGCGGCCGAAGATCAGCCCCAGCATTTT.

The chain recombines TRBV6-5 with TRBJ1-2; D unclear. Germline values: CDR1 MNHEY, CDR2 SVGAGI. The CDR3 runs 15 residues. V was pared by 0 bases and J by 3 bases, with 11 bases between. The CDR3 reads CASSYSRPSDYGYTF. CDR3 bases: TGTGCCAGCAGTTACTCCAGGCCTAGCGACTATGGCTACACCTTC.

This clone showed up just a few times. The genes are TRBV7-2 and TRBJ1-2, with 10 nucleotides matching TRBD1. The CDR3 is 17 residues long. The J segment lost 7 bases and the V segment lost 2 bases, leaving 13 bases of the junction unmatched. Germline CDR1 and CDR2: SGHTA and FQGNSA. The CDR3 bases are TGTGCCAGCAGCTTATATCCGGGACAGGGGTTAACGGTTGGCTACACCTTC. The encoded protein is CASSLYPGQGLTVGYTF.

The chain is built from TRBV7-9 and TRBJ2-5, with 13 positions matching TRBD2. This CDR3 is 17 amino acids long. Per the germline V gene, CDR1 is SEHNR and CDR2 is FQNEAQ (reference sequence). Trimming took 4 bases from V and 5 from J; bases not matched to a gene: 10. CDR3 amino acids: CASSSATSGRARETQYF. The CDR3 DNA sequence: TGTGCCAGCAGCTCCGCCACTAGCGGGAGGGCCCGGGAGACCCAGTACTTC.

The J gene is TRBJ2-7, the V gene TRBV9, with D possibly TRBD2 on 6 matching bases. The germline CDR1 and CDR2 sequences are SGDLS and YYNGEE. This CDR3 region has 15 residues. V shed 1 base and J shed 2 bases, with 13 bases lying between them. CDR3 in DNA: TGTGCCAGCAGCGTAACGGGAGATGTGACCTACGAGCAGTACTTC. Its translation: CASSVTGDVTYEQYF.

CDR3 residues: CASSIGPDSNQPQHF. The CDR3 region has the DNA TGTGCCAGCAGTATTGGGCCGGATAGCAATCAGCCCCAGCATTTT. The gene calls are TRBV7-3 and TRBJ1-5; no clear D. Per germline, CDR1 SGHTA and CDR2 FQGTGA. The CDR3 consists of 15 residues. Deletions cut 6 bases from V and 0 bases from J, with 12 bases between.

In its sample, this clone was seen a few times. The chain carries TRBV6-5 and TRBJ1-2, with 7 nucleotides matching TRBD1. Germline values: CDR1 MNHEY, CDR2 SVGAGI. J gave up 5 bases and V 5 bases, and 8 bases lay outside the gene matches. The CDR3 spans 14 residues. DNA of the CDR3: TGTGCCAGCAGTCCCTCCGGCAGGGGGTATGGCTACACCTTC. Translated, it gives CASSPSGRGYGYTF.